This T cell receptor beta chain was found in a study of OX40 agonist ivuxolimab in advanced cancers. The CDR3 sequence is 15 residues long. The germline V gene encodes CDR1 MNHEY and CDR2 SMNVEV (reference sequence). J gave up 0 bases and V 10 bases, and 12 bases lay outside the gene matches. TCRdb's copy holds only in-frame clones and misses some; the assay was immunoSEQ multiplex PCR. The sample includes nearly 45,000 clones, roughly 80% seen only once; the top ten take roughly 15%. The chain recombines TRBV27 with TRBJ2-7; 7 bases match TRBD1. This TCR derives from an adult with an advanced solid tumor such as melanoma, head and neck, liver or kidney cancer. The source was CD4+ or CD8+ T cells sorted from blood, collected in a trial of the OX40 agonist ivuxolimab. The CDR3 reads CATRDRSKGSYEQYF. The DNA for the CDR3 is TGTGCCACACGGGACAGAAGTAAGGGCTCCTACGAGCAGTACTTC.